The 21 T cell receptor beta chains below were found in one sample sequenced in a study of regulatory and conventional T cells in RAG deficiency (dated by TCRdb to the late 2010s). The library was built by means of the immunoSEQ multiplex PCR assay. TCRdb obtained this table from immuneACCESS and retained in-frame rearrangements with V and J assigned. These tables miss some clones; where compared with another copy, unresolved V genes account for less than half of the shortfall, and the remainder is unexplained. Recorded for this sample are approximately 22,000 clones; around 95% of them occurred a single time. The ten largest account for over 1% of the sample. Before genomic DNA extraction, conventional CD4+ T cells were isolated from blood as CD25-low CD127-high cells. The sample was also linked to a second study, of regulatory T cells. The other study reports the following: In the multiplex PCR, 52 forward TRBV primers and 13 reverse TRBJ primers were used, and assay-based and computational corrections were applied for amplification bias.

The sample consisted of CD25- CD4+ T cells sorted from blood. These receptors were obtained from a human donor in good health.

CDR3 nucleotide sequence: TGCGCCAGCAGTGAAATCCCTAAGGTATCGGGAGTCTACAATGAGCAGTTCTTC. Translating gives CASSEIPKVSGVYNEQFF. This chain joins TRBV10-1 and TRBJ2-1, with D perhaps TRBD2 (6 bases). V was pared by 3 bases and J by 3 bases, with 21 bases between. The germline V gene has CDR1 WNHNN and CDR2 SYGVQD (reference sequence). This CDR3 region has 18 residues.

The rearrangement uses TRBV6-4 and TRBJ1-5; TRBD1 matches at 8 bases. CDR1 and CDR2 from the germline V gene are MRHNA and SNTAGT. The CDR3 has 14 amino acids. V lost 10 bases and J lost 3; bases outside the gene matches: 8. The CDR3: CAISGTGINQPQHF. The CDR3 DNA sequence: TGTGCCATCTCCGGGACAGGAATCAATCAGCCCCAGCATTTT.

The gene calls are TRBV6-6 and TRBJ1-5; 7 bases fit TRBD1. Germline CDR1 is MNHNY and CDR2 is SVGAGI (reference sequence). J lost 2 bases, V lost 2 bases, and 3 bases had no gene match. The CDR3 sequence is 15 residues long. The CDR3 sequence: CASSYRTGRNQPQHF. The CDR3 region has the DNA TGTGCCAGCAGTTACAGGACAGGACGCAATCAGCCCCAGCATTTT.

The V and J genes are TRBV10-3 and TRBJ2-5; TRBD1 might be the D (6 bases). The V end was cut by 4 bases, the J end by 1 base, with 7 bases between. Germline CDR1 is ENHRY and CDR2 is SYGVKD. The CDR3 length is 13 residues. CDR3 protein: CAISGGPQETQYF. Written as DNA, the CDR3 is TGTGCCATCAGTGGGGGGCCCCAAGAGACCCAGTACTTC.

The rearrangement joins TRBV5-1 to TRBJ1-6; 7 nucleotides line up with TRBD1. J gave up 9 bases and V 0 bases, and 6 bases lay outside the gene matches. The CDR3 runs to 15 residues. CDR1 is SGHRS and CDR2 is YFSETQ in the germline V gene. The CDR3 loop is CASSLAGTVPSPLHF. The CDR3 DNA reads as TGCGCCAGCAGCTTGGCCGGGACAGTTCCTTCACCCCTCCACTTT.

V gene TRBV2 combines with J gene TRBJ1-2; D is possibly TRBD1 (5 bases). V shed 3 bases and J shed 4 bases, with 12 bases lying between them. There are 14 residues in the CDR3. The germline V gene has CDR1 SNHLY and CDR2 FYNNEI. CDR3 sequence: CASSDSGHPYGYTF. CDR3 DNA sequence: TGTGCCAGCAGTGATTCAGGGCACCCCTATGGCTACACCTTC.

This chain joins TRBV27 and TRBJ1-1; 8 bases agree with TRBD1. V gave up 6 bases and J gave up 5 bases; unmatched junction bases: 5. CDR3 size: 13 residues. Germline assignment: CDR1 MNHEY and CDR2 SMNVEV (reference sequence). The DNA for the CDR3 is TGTGCCAGCAGGTCAGGGGGCTTAACTGAAGCTTTCTTT. Translation gives CASRSGGLTEAFF.

The chain has TRBV2 and TRBJ2-2, with 8 bases identical to TRBD1. Trimming removed 8 bases from V and 4 bases from J; junction bases left unmatched: 12. Germline V gene sequence: CDR1 SNHLY, CDR2 FYNNEI. The CDR3 extends over 16 amino acids. The CDR3 is CASGGPGQALTGELFF. DNA for the CDR3: TGTGCCAGCGGGGGACCGGGACAGGCGCTCACCGGGGAGCTGTTTTTT. Together with reference TRBV2 and TRBJ2-2, the CDR3 gives the full variable domain: EPEVTQTPSHQVTQMGQEVILRCVPISNHLYFYWYRQILGQKVEFLVSFYNNEISEKSEIFDDQFSVERPDGSNFTLKIRSTKLEDSAMYFCASGGPGQALTGELFFGEGSRLTVL.

A single count supports this clone. The CDR3 sequence: CASSSQGTSAGEQFF. DNA of the CDR3: TGTGCCAGCAGCTCACAAGGGACTAGCGCGGGTGAGCAGTTCTTC. V is TRBV9 and J is TRBJ2-1; TRBD2 aligns across 10 bases. This CDR3 comprises 15 residues. Germline V gene lookup returns CDR1 SGDLS and CDR2 YYNGEE. With 4 bases clipped from V and 9 bases from J, the junction kept 10 bases outside the gene matches.

The chain carries TRBV19 and TRBJ2-5; TRBD2 matches at 13 bases. Losses at the gene ends were 6 bases for V and 0 bases for J; bases not matched to a gene: 4. The CDR3 covers 16 residues. CDR1 is LNHDA and CDR2 is SQIVND in the germline V gene (reference sequence). The CDR3 protein is CASSRGLAGYQETQYF. CDR3 nucleotides: TGTGCCAGTAGCCGGGGACTAGCGGGGTACCAAGAGACCCAGTACTTC.

On this clone itself: Other DNA sequences in the sample encode the same CDR3. The gene calls are TRBV27 and TRBJ1-6; no clear D. The CDR3 covers 16 residues. Trimming removed 4 bases from V and 7 bases from J, with 17 bases in between. Germline V CDR1 and CDR2: MNHEY, SMNVEV (reference sequence). CDR3 in DNA: TGTGCCAGCAGTTCTCGGAGAGAGGCCTTAAATTCACCCCTCCACTTT. Its protein is CASSSRREALNSPLHF.

The chain recombines TRBV7-2 with TRBJ1-1; D is perhaps TRBD1 (5 bases). V lost 3 bases and J 2 bases, leaving 10 bases between the germline ends. Germline V gene data show CDR1 as SGHTA and CDR2 as FQGNSA. The CDR3 length is 14 residues. Written as DNA, the CDR3 is TGTGCCAGCAGCTTCGGACAAGGAAACACTGAAGCTTTCTTT. It is translated as CASSFGQGNTEAFF.

The CDR3 DNA sequence: TGTGCCAGCAGCTTAGCCATGACCGGGGAGCTGTTTTTT. It yields the protein CASSLAMTGELFF. This rearrangement joins TRBV7-6 to TRBJ2-2; no clear D. The ends were cut back, 0 bases at V and 5 bases at J, with 4 bases in the middle. Germline loops: CDR1 SGHVS, CDR2 FNYEAQ. The CDR3 totals 13 residues.

The gene calls are TRBV6-5 and TRBJ1-4; 9 bases match TRBD1. This CDR3 contains 15 residues. Germline CDR1 is MNHEY and CDR2 is SVGAGI. The V and J ends lost 2 bases and 7 bases, in that order; junction bases with no gene match: 5. The CDR3 bases are TGTGCCAGCAGTTACGGGGACAGGGATAGTGAAAAACTGTTTTTT. Translating gives CASSYGDRDSEKLFF.

CDR3 amino acids: CASSYGAGRYGYTF. CDR3 nucleotides: TGTGCCAGCAGTTACGGGGCCGGCCGCTATGGCTACACCTTC. J is TRBJ1-2 and V is TRBV6-5; TRBD1 might be the D (5 bases). This CDR3 is built from 14 residues. V gave up 2 bases and J gave up 4 bases, with 11 bases separating them. Germline assignment: CDR1 MNHEY and CDR2 SVGAGI.

The CDR3 region has the DNA TGTGCCAGCAGCGAAACAGGGGGCAATGAGCAGTTCTTC. This gives the protein CASSETGGNEQFF. The chain uses TRBV6-1 and TRBJ2-1; TRBD1 aligns across 8 bases. There are 13 residues in the CDR3. Germline V gives CDR1 MNHNS, CDR2 SASEGT. V shed 6 bases, J shed 6 bases, and the junction held 4 bases outside the gene matches.

This chain uses TRBV19 with TRBJ2-3, with 9 bases lining up with TRBD1. CDR3 length equals 17 residues. Germline CDR1 LNHDA, CDR2 SQIVND (reference sequence). V trimming: 4 bases; J trimming: 3 bases; junction bases outside the gene matches: 11. Written as DNA, the CDR3 is TGTGCCAGTAGTAAAGGGACAGGGAGAGGTAGGACAGATACGCAGTATTTT. Protein sequence: CASSKGTGRGRTDTQYF.

The CDR3 loop is CAWSPRDYGYTF. In nucleotides, the CDR3 is TGTGCCTGGAGCCCACGGGACTATGGCTACACCTTC. The chain employs TRBV30 and TRBJ1-2, with D unresolved. Germline V lookup: CDR1 GTSNPN, CDR2 SVGIG (reference sequence). Trimming removed 3 bases at V and 3 bases at J, with 8 bases between. CDR3 length: 12 residues.

The genes are TRBV1 and TRBJ1-1. TRBV1 is a listed pseudogene. This CDR3 spans 19 amino acids. CDR3 amino acids: CTSSQDQCPRSPGDTEAFF. CDR3 nucleotides: TGCACCAGCAGCCAAGATCAGTGCCCACGCTCTCCGGGGGACACTGAAGCTTTCTTT.

The chain employs TRBV4-1 and TRBJ1-5; a possible D gene is TRBD1 (5 bases). There are 17 residues in the CDR3. The germline gives CDR1 MGHRA, CDR2 YSYEKL. The germline V and J ends were trimmed by 1 base and 1 base, with 14 bases remaining between them. The CDR3 DNA follows: TGCGCCAGCAGCCAAGTCCCCGGGGGGGTCAGCAATCAGCCCCAGCATTTT. It translates to CASSQVPGGVSNQPQHF.

This sequence joins TRBV6-5 and TRBJ1-2, with TRBD1 identical over 8 bases. V gave up 0 bases and J gave up 6 bases; unmatched junction bases: 3. The CDR3 covers 14 residues. The V gene's germline CDR1 is MNHEY and CDR2 SVGAGI. The CDR3 DNA follows: TGTGCCAGCAGTTACTCGGACAGGGTCGATGGCTACACCTTC. This translates into CASSYSDRVDGYTF.